Given below is one T cell receptor (beta chain) in context. The germline V gene encodes CDR1 MNHEY and CDR2 SMNVEV (reference sequence). Trimming at V came to 7 bases and at J to 6 bases, leaving 9 bases not matched to a gene. This CDR3 spans 16 amino acids. Clones were read by immunoSEQ multiplex PCR, and TCRdb kept only the in-frame ones, dropping some. The sample records roughly 120,000 clones, 85% to 90% being singletons. The sample is drawn from a study of blood T cell repertoires in COVID-19. V and J are TRBV27 and TRBJ1-6, with TRBD1 identical over 10 bases. This clonotype was obtained from a man between 65 and 85 years old with active or convalescent COVID-19. Sequenced material: peripheral blood. The CDR3 loop is CASTGQGRIGNSPLHF. In nucleotides, the CDR3 is TGTGCCAGCACGGGACAGGGGAGAATTGGTAATTCACCCCTCCACTTT.